One sample yielded the 5 T cell receptor beta chains listed below, sequenced in a study of T cells in Graves' hyperthyroidism and ophthalmopathy. TCR beta CDR3 regions were amplified from RNA. The HTBI primer set drove a first-round RT-PCR of the TCR CDR3. TCRdb independently ran MiXCR on the multiplex PCR reads; one entry per CDR3 protein. Here the sample spans about 600,000 distinct CDR3 sequences, roughly a sixth being singletons. The specimen was blood. The receptors come from a woman aged 40 to 55 with Graves' ophthalmopathy.

This chain joins TRBV2 and TRBJ2-6; TRBD1 aligns across 9 bases. The length of the CDR3 is 18 residues. Germline trimming cut 2 bases from V and 1 base from J; bases unmatched to any gene: 6. CDR1 SNHLY and CDR2 FYNNEI come from the germline V gene. The CDR3 loop is CASSELRTGASGANVLTF. The CDR3 bases are TGTGCCAGCAGTGAACTCCGGACAGGGGCTTCTGGGGCCAACGTCCTGACTTTC. Together with reference TRBV2 and TRBJ2-6, the CDR3 gives the full variable domain: EPEVTQTPSHQVTQMGQEVILRCVPISNHLYFYWYRQILGQKVEFLVSFYNNEISEKSEIFDDQFSVERPDGSNFTLKIRSTKLEDSAMYFCASSELRTGASGANVLTFGAGSRLTVL.

This clonotype was detected ten times or more. V and J are TRBV20-1 and TRBJ2-3; 10 bases line up with TRBD1. Germline V gives CDR1 DFQATT, CDR2 SNEGSKA (reference sequence). The CDR3 contains 16 residues. After removal of 5 bases from V and 5 bases from J, the junction contained 13 bases not matched to a gene. The CDR3 loop is CSASPSGTGDEDTQYF. Written as DNA, the CDR3 is TGCAGTGCTTCTCCCTCCGGGACAGGGGACGAAGATACGCAGTATTTT.

CDR3 nucleotide sequence: TGTGCCAGCAGTTTGCCAGGGGAGCAAGAGACCCAGTACTTC. The encoded protein is CASSLPGEQETQYF. The chain combines TRBV27 with TRBJ2-5, with D possibly matching TRBD1 (6 bases). In germline, CDR1 is MNHEY, CDR2 SMNVEV (reference sequence). V was shortened by 3 bases and J by 2 bases, with 10 bases between the two germline ends. This CDR3 spans 14 amino acids.

V usage is TRBV6-2 or TRBV6-3 and J usage is TRBJ1-2; D is perhaps TRBD1 (5 bases). V dropped 4 bases and J dropped 8 bases, with 14 bases sitting between them. This CDR3 has 13 amino acids. CDR1 is MNHEY, CDR2 SVGEGT, per germline. The CDR3 is CASSFGTPGGYTF. CDR3 sequence (DNA): TGTGCCAGCAGTTTCGGGACCCCCGGGGGCTACACCTTC.

The chain combines TRBV6-1 with TRBJ2-1; no definite D call. Germline V gene lookup returns CDR1 MNHNS and CDR2 SASEGT. The ends were cut back, 1 base at V and 10 bases at J, with 14 bases in the middle. This CDR3 has 14 residues. This CDR3 is CASSEGPEPREQFF. The CDR3 DNA follows: TGTGCCAGCAGTGAAGGGCCCGAACCCCGGGAGCAGTTCTTC.